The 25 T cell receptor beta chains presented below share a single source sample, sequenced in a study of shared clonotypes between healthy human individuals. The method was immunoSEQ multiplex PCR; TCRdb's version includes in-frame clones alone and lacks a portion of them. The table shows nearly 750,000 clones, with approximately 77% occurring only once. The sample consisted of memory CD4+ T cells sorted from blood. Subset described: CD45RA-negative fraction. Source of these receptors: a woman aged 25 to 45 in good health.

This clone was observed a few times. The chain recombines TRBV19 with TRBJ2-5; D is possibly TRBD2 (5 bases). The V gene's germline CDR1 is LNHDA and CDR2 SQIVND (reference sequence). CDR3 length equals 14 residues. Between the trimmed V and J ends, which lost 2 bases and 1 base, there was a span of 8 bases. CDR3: CASSIIGSQETQYF. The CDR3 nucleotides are TGTGCCAGTAGTATAATTGGGAGCCAAGAGACCCAGTACTTC.

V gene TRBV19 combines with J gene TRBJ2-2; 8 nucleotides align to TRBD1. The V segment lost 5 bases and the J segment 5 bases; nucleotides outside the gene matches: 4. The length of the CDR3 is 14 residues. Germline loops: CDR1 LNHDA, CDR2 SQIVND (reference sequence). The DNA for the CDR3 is TGTGCCAGTAGTCAGGGGGCGCAAACCGGGGAGCTGTTTTTT. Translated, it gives CASSQGAQTGELFF.

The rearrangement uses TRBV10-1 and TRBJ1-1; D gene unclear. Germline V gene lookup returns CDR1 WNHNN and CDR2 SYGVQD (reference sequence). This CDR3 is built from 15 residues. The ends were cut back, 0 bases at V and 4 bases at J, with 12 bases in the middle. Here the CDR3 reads CASSESVGRGTEAFF. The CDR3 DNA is TGCGCCAGCAGTGAGTCGGTAGGGCGGGGCACTGAAGCTTTCTTT.

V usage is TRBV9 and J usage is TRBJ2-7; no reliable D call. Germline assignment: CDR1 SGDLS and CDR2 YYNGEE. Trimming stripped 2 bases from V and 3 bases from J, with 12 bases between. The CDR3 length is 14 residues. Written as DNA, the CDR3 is TGTGCCAGCAGCGTCGGGCAGAAGAACTACGAGCAGTACTTC. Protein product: CASSVGQKNYEQYF.

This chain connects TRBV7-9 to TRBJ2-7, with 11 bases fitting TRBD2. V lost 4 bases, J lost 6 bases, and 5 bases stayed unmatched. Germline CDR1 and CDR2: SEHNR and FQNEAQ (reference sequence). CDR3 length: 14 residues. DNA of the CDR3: TGTGCCAGCAGCTATAGCGGGAGGGCCGGCGAGCAGTACTTC. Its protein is CASSYSGRAGEQYF.

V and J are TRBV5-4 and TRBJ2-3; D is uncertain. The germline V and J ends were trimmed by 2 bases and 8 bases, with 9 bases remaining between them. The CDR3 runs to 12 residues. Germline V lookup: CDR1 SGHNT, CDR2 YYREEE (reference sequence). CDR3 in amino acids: CASSFHGVTQYF. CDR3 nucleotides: TGTGCCAGCAGCTTTCACGGCGTTACGCAGTATTTT.

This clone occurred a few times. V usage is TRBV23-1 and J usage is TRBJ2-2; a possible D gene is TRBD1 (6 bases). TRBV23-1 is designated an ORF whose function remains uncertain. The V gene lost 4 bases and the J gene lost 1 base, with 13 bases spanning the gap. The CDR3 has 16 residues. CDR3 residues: CASSPVRGGNTGELFF. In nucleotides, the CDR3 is TGCGCCAGCAGTCCTGTTCGAGGGGGGAACACCGGGGAGCTGTTTTTT.

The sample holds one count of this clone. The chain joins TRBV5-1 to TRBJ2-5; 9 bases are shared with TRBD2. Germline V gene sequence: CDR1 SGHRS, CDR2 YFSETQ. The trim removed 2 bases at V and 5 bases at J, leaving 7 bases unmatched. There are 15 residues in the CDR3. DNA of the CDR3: TGCGCCAGCAGCTTTAGCGGGAGTAATGTTGAGACCCAGTACTTC. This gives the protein CASSFSGSNVETQYF.

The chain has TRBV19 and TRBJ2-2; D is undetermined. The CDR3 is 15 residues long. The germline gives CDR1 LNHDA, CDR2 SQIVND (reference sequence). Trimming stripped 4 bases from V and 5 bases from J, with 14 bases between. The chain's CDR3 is CASSTGLIRTGELFF. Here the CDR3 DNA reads TGTGCCAGTAGTACGGGCCTGATTAGGACCGGGGAGCTGTTTTTT.

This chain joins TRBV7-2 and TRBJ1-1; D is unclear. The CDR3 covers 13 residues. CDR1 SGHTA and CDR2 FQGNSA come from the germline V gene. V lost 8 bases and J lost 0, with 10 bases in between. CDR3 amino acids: CASLWAMNTEAFF. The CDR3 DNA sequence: TGTGCCAGCCTCTGGGCCATGAACACTGAAGCTTTCTTT.

This CDR3 is CASSPDTYTDTQYF. CDR3 DNA: TGTGCCAGCTCGCCGGACACCTACACAGATACGCAGTATTTT. The rearrangement links TRBV18 to TRBJ2-3; D is possibly TRBD1 (5 bases). Trimming removed 6 bases at V and 2 bases at J, with 12 bases between. This CDR3 comprises 14 residues. Germline lookup yields CDR1 KGHSH and CDR2 LQKENI.

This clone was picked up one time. CDR3: CASSKVGRGDQPQHF. The CDR3 DNA reads as TGTGCCAGCAGCAAAGTGGGTAGGGGGGATCAGCCCCAGCATTTT. The gene calls are TRBV21-1 and TRBJ1-5. TRBV21-1 is shown as a pseudogene. The CDR3 sequence is 15 residues long.

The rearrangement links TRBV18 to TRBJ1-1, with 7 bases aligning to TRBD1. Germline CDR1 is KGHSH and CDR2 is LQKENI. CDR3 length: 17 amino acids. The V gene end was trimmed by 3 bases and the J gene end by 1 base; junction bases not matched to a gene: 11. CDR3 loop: CASSPATGRLGNTEAFF. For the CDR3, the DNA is TGTGCCAGCTCACCTGCGACAGGGAGATTAGGGAACACTGAAGCTTTCTTT.

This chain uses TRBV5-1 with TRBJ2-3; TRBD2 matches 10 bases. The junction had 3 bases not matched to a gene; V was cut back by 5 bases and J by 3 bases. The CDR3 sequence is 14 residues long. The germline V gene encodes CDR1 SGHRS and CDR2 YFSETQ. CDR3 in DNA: TGCGCCAGCAGGATTAGCGGGAGGACAGATACGCAGTATTTT. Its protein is CASRISGRTDTQYF.

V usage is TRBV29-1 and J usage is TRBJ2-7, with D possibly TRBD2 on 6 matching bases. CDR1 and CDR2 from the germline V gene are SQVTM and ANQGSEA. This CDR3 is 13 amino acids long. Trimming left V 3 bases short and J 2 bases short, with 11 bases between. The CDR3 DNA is TGCAGCGTTGATCATAGCGGTACCTACGAGCAGTACTTC. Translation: CSVDHSGTYEQYF.

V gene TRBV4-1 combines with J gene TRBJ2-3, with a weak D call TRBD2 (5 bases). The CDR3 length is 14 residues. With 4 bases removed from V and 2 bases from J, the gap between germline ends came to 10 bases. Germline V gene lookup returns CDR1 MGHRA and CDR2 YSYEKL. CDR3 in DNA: TGCGCCAGCAGCCCGTCGGGAATCACAGATACGCAGTATTTT. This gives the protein CASSPSGITDTQYF.

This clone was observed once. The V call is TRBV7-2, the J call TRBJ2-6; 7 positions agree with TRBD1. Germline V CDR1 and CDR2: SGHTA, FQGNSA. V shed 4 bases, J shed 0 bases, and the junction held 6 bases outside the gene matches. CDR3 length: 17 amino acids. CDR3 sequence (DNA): TGTGCCAGCAGCTCCCGAGGGACAGACTCTGGGGCCAACGTCCTGACTTTC. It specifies CASSSRGTDSGANVLTF.

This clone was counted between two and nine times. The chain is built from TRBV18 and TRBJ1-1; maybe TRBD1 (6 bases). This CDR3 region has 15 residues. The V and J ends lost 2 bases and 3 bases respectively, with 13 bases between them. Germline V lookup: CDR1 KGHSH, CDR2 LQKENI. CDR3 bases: TGTGCCAGCTCACCATCCCAGGGGCGGGACACTGAAGCTTTCTTT. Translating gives CASSPSQGRDTEAFF.

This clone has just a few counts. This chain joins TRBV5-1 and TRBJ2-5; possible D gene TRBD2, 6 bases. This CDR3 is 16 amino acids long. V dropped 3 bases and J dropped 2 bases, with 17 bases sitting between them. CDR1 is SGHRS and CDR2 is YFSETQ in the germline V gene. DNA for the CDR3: TGCGCCAGCAGCTCCTCGTTTGGGGGAGGACAAGAGACCCAGTACTTC. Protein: CASSSSFGGGQETQYF.

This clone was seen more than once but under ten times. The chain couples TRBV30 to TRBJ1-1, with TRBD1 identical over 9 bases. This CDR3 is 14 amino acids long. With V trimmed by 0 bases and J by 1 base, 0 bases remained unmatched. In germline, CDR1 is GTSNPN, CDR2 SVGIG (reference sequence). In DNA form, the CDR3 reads TGTGCCTGGAGTGTACAGGGGGCGAACACTGAAGCTTTCTTT. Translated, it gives CAWSVQGANTEAFF.

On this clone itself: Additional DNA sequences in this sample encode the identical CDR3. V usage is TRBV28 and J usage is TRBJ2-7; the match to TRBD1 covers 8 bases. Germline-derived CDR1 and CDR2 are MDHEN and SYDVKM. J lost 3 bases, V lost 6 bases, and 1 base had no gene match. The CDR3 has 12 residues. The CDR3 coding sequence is TGTGCCAGCAGAACAGGGGGCTACGAGCAGTACTTC. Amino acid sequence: CASRTGGYEQYF.

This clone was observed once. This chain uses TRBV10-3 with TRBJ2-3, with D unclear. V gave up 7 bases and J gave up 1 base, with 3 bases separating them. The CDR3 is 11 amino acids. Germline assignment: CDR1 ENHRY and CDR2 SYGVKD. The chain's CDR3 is CAIKGTDTQYF. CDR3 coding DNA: TGTGCCATCAAGGGCACAGATACGCAGTATTTT.

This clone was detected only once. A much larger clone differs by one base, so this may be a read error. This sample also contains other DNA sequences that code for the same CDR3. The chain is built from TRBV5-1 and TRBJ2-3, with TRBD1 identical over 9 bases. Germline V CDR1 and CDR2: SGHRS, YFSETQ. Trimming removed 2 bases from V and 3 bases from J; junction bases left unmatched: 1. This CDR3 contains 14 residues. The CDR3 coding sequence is TGCGCCAGCAGCTTCGGACAGGGGACAGATACGCAGTATTTT. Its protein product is CASSFGQGTDTQYF.

The CDR3 loop is CATSRAPSGSSNEQFF. DNA of the CDR3: TGTGCCACCAGCAGAGCTCCAAGCGGGAGTTCGAATGAGCAGTTCTTC. The gene calls are TRBV15 and TRBJ2-1, with 8 nucleotides matching TRBD2. The CDR3 has 16 amino acids. V shed 1 base and J 7 bases; nucleotides not matched to a gene: 9. CDR1 and CDR2 (germline): LNHNV, YYDKDF (reference sequence).

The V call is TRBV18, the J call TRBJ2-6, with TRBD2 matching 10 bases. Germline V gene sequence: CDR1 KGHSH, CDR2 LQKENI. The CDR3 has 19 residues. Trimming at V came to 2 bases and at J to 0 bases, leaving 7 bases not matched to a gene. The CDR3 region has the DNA TGTGCCAGCTCACCATCAGTACTAGCGGGGTACTCTGGGGCCAACGTCCTGACTTTC. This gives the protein CASSPSVLAGYSGANVLTF.